The 7 T cell receptor beta chains reported below all come from one sample, sequenced in a study of human T cells and chemical hapten exposure (dated by TCRdb to about 2021). The time point label, as the study defines it: patch test 1, 2 weeks after DPC sensitization. The intended sense of this specimen's treatment or condition label: therapeutic diphenylcyclopropenone sensitization with weekly scalp DPC. Library creation used RACE. The sequencer was a NextSeq 500. TCRdb redid the processing of the public reads, applying fastp at Q25 and MiXCR, and retained in-frame beta chains. Entries that share a CDR3 protein sequence are merged under the most common genes and DNA. This sample comprises roughly 200,000 distinct CDR3 sequences, around 20% of them detected only once. Clones ranked in the top ten supply approximately 6.4% of the sample. Material: whole blood, obtained in connection with sensitization to the hapten diphenylcyclopropenone (DPC). The receptors here all came from a woman between 45 and 60 years old with alopecia areata. Some clones in this sample may be carry-over from other donors' samples.

The V gene is TRBV6-6, the J gene TRBJ1-1, with D possibly being TRBD1 (6 bases). Trimming shortened V by 6 bases and J by 1 base, and 12 bases separated the two germline ends. Germline CDR1 MNHNY, CDR2 SVGAGI (reference sequence). The CDR3 has 14 amino acids. CDR3: CASSRAQGNTEAFF. For the CDR3, the DNA is TGTGCCAGCAGCCGGGCACAGGGGAACACTGAAGCTTTCTTT.

The gene calls are TRBV12-3 or TRBV12-4 and TRBJ2-5; D is perhaps TRBD1 (5 bases). The length of the CDR3 is 14 residues. The V end was cut by 5 bases, the J end by 4 bases, with 14 bases between. CDR3 residues: CASSLIGHGETQYF. CDR3 DNA sequence: TGTGCCAGCAGTCTCATTGGACACGGAGAGACCCAGTACTTC.

As concerns this clonotype: One junction end does not reproduce the germline sequence, and a read error may be involved. This chain connects TRBV7-2 to TRBJ1-1, with D unresolved. Germline V gives CDR1 SGHTA, CDR2 FQGNSA. The CDR3 is made up of 15 amino acids. This chain's CDR3 is CVSSLDGTKSAEAFF. The CDR3, as DNA: TGTGTCAGCAGCTTAGACGGCACCAAAAGTGCTGAAGCTTTCTTT.

This clonotype has more than one count but fewer than ten. The rearrangement uses TRBV27 and TRBJ2-7; possible D gene TRBD1, 5 bases. This CDR3 spans 16 amino acids. Germline V CDR1 and CDR2: MNHEY, SMNVEV (reference sequence). V lost 3 bases and J 3 bases, leaving 18 bases between the germline ends. The CDR3 loop reads CASSFFGQGALYEQYF. Here the CDR3 DNA reads TGTGCCAGCAGTTTTTTCGGACAAGGTGCCCTCTACGAGCAGTACTTC.

The V call is TRBV5-1, the J call TRBJ2-3; either TRBD1 or TRBD2 may supply D (5 bases each). The V gene's germline CDR1 is SGHRS and CDR2 YFSETQ. Trimming removed 3 bases from V and 4 bases from J, with 15 bases in between. The CDR3 extends over 15 amino acids. CDR3 sequence: CASSSDRGSADTQYF. CDR3 DNA sequence: TGCGCCAGCAGCTCCGACAGAGGGAGCGCAGATACGCAGTATTTT.

This clonotype has a handful of counts. The V and J genes are TRBV6-6 and TRBJ2-2; a possible D gene is TRBD2 (6 bases). The CDR3 sequence is 13 residues long. Germline V gives CDR1 MNHNY, CDR2 SVGAGI (reference sequence). V gave up 7 bases and J gave up 5 bases, with 11 bases separating them. CDR3: CASTGEKTGELFF. DNA of the CDR3: TGTGCCAGCACGGGGGAGAAGACCGGGGAGCTGTTTTTT.

The chain recombines TRBV29-1 with TRBJ1-1, with D uncertain. The CDR3 contains 11 residues. Germline loops: CDR1 SQVTM, CDR2 ANQGSEA. Deletions cut 5 bases from V and 4 bases from J, with 8 bases between. Written as DNA, the CDR3 is TGCAGCGTTCGACTGAGCACTGAAGCTTTCTTT. It specifies CSVRLSTEAFF.